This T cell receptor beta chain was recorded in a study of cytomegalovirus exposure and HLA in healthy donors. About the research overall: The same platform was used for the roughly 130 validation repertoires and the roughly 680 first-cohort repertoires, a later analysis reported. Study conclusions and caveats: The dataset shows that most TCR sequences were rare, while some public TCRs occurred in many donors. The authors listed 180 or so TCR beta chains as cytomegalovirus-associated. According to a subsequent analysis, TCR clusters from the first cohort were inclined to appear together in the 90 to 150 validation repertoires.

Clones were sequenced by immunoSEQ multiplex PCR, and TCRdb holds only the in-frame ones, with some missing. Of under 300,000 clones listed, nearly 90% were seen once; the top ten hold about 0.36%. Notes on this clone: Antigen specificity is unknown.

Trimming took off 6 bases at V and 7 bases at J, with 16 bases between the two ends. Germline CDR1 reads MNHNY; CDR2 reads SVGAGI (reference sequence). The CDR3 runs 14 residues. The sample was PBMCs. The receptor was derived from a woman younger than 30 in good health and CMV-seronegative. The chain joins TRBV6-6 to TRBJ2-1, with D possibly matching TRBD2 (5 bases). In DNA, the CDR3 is TGTGCCAGCAGCCTCGGGGTGGTTTATAATGAGCAGTTCTTC. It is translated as CASSLGVVYNEQFF.